One sample yielded the 23 T cell receptor beta chains listed below, sequenced in a study of T cells in Graves' hyperthyroidism and ophthalmopathy. The investigators amplified TCR beta CDR3 regions from RNA transcripts. TCR CDR3 underwent first-round RT-PCR with the HTBI primer set. Using its own MiXCR run on the multiplex PCR reads, TCRdb lists one record per CDR3 protein. The repertoire holds a few hundred thousand distinct CDR3 sequences, with around 14% as singletons. The specimen sequenced was blood. These receptors originate from a young woman with Graves' hyperthyroidism that later progressed to Graves' ophthalmopathy.

This clonotype has a count of ten or more. This chain joins TRBV6-5 and TRBJ1-1; D unclear. This CDR3 spans 14 amino acids. CDR1 is MNHEY, CDR2 SVGAGI, per germline. Trimming shortened V by 3 bases and J by 1 base, and 9 bases separated the two germline ends. The CDR3 protein is CASSYAQRNTEAFF. DNA for the CDR3: TGTGCCAGCAGTTATGCCCAGAGGAACACTGAAGCTTTCTTT.

This clonotype was recorded at least ten times. The chain joins TRBV20-1 to TRBJ2-7; TRBD2 aligns across 8 bases. The germline V gene encodes CDR1 DFQATT and CDR2 SNEGSKA (reference sequence). The CDR3 is 13 amino acids. With 3 bases clipped from V and 4 bases from J, the junction kept 5 bases outside the gene matches. The CDR3 DNA is TGCAGTGCTAGTAGCGGGACTTTTTACGAGCAGTACTTC. The encoded protein is CSASSGTFYEQYF.

In this sample, this clonotype turned up many times. The V and J genes are TRBV27 and TRBJ2-2; 8 bases line up with TRBD2. The length of the CDR3 is 16 residues. V shed 2 bases and J 7 bases; nucleotides not matched to a gene: 9. Germline CDR1 reads MNHEY; CDR2 reads SMNVEV (reference sequence). CDR3 coding DNA: TGTGCCAGCAGTTTAATAGCGGGGTTGGAAGGCGGGGAGCTGTTTTTT. Translated: CASSLIAGLEGGELFF.

There are a few counts of this clonotype. The rearrangement links TRBV15 to TRBJ2-1, with 14 bases matching TRBD2. Germline CDR1 is LNHNV and CDR2 is YYDKDF (reference sequence). The CDR3 totals 14 residues. The V gene end was trimmed by 6 bases and the J gene end by 9 bases; junction bases not matched to a gene: 4. The CDR3 coding sequence is TGTGCCACCAGGGGGACTAGCGGGAGAAGTGAGCAGTTCTTC. Protein: CATRGTSGRSEQFF.

This clonotype appeared a few times. In DNA, the CDR3 is TGTGCCAGTAGTACCCTGGGACTAGCGGCCACCTACGAGCAGTACTTC. Amino acids: CASSTLGLAATYEQYF. The rearrangement links TRBV19 to TRBJ2-7; 11 bases map to TRBD2. J was trimmed by 2 bases and V by 4 bases; bases with no gene match: 7. The CDR3 is 16 residues long. The germline CDR1 and CDR2 sequences are LNHDA and SQIVND (reference sequence).

The CDR3 DNA reads TGTGCCATCAGTGATCGGCGCACTAGCGGGGGAAACATTCAGTACTTC. As protein: CAISDRRTSGGNIQYF. The V call is TRBV10-3, the J call TRBJ2-4; TRBD2 matches 11 bases. Germline CDR1 reads ENHRY; CDR2 reads SYGVKD. The CDR3 has 16 residues. The V segment lost 3 bases and the J segment 6 bases; nucleotides outside the gene matches: 7.

This rearrangement joins TRBV6-1 to TRBJ2-5, with D possibly being TRBD2 (6 bases). The CDR3 has 14 residues. The germline V gene encodes CDR1 MNHNS and CDR2 SASEGT. Trimming took 6 bases from V and 4 from J, leaving 15 bases between them. The CDR3 loop is CASRYGGSAETQYF. Written as DNA, the CDR3 is TGTGCCAGCAGGTACGGAGGGAGTGCAGAGACCCAGTACTTC.

CDR3 sequence reads: CASSPRVGLATGELFF. For the CDR3, the DNA is TGCGCCAGCAGCCCGCGGGTTGGACTAGCGACCGGGGAGCTGTTTTTT. The chain is built from TRBV4-1 and TRBJ2-2, with 9 nucleotides matching TRBD2. This CDR3 has 16 residues. J lost 5 bases, V lost 4 bases, and 8 bases had no gene match. The germline V gene has CDR1 MGHRA and CDR2 YSYEKL.

This clonotype was counted ten times or more. The chain has TRBV3-1 and TRBJ1-1; possibly TRBD1 for D (5 bases). CDR1 is LGHDT, CDR2 YNNKEL, per germline (reference sequence). Trimming pared 6 bases from V and 8 bases from J, leaving 22 bases between. The CDR3 spans 15 residues. The CDR3, as DNA: TGTGCCAGCAGTCCCCCCCAGGGACGAAATTCGGAAGCTTTCTTT. It encodes CASSPPQGRNSEAFF.

The chain joins TRBV7-9 to TRBJ2-7; 11 bases map to TRBD2. CDR3 size: 14 residues. Losses at the gene ends were 5 bases for V and 2 bases for J; bases not matched to a gene: 2. Germline V lookup: CDR1 SEHNR, CDR2 FQNEAQ (reference sequence). The CDR3 region is CASSPSGRPYEQYF. The CDR3 nucleotides are TGTGCCAGCAGCCCTAGCGGGAGGCCCTACGAGCAGTACTTC.

This clonotype was seen at least ten times. The rearrangement links TRBV2 to TRBJ2-7; D possibly uses TRBD1 or TRBD2 (5 bases each). Germline CDR1 SNHLY, CDR2 FYNNEI. The V gene lost 6 bases and the J gene lost 2 bases, with 17 bases spanning the gap. The CDR3 is made up of 15 amino acids. The DNA for the CDR3 is TGTGCCAGCAGATTCCCCGGGACGGTAACCTACGAGCAGTACTTC. It encodes CASRFPGTVTYEQYF.

Many counts were recorded for this clonotype. J is TRBJ2-2 and V is TRBV6-1; no definite D call. Germline-derived CDR1 and CDR2 are MNHNS and SASEGT. The CDR3 has 13 amino acids. Trimming took off 7 bases at V and 1 base at J, with 7 bases between the two ends. CDR3 nucleotide sequence: TGTGCCAGCAAGACTCAGAACACCGGGGAGCTGTTTTTT. Protein: CASKTQNTGELFF.

This clonotype was counted ten times or more. The gene calls are TRBV5-1 and TRBJ1-5; 7 bases agree with TRBD1. Germline V gene data show CDR1 as SGHRS and CDR2 as YFSETQ. The CDR3 runs to 13 residues. Unmatched junction bases numbered 1, after V lost 2 bases and J lost 5 bases. The CDR3 reads CASSLGQDQPQHF. The CDR3 nucleotides read TGCGCCAGCAGCTTAGGACAGGATCAGCCCCAGCATTTT.

V and J are TRBV20-1 and TRBJ1-1; perhaps TRBD1 as D (6 bases). Trimming shortened V by 8 bases and J by 8 bases, and 15 bases separated the two germline ends. Germline V gene data show CDR1 as DFQATT and CDR2 as SNEGSKA (reference sequence). There are 11 residues in the CDR3. Here the CDR3 DNA reads TGCAGTCCGACGGGGGGGCAAGAAGCTTTCTTT. Its protein product is CSPTGGQEAFF.

The chain combines TRBV14 with TRBJ2-1; D perhaps matches TRBD2 (6 bases). V was cut by 5 bases and J by 0 bases, with 11 bases left in between. This CDR3 has 15 amino acids. Per germline, CDR1 SGHDN and CDR2 FVKESK. The CDR3 here is CASSSRDFSYNEQFF. The CDR3 region has the DNA TGTGCCAGCAGCTCCCGGGACTTCTCCTACAATGAGCAGTTCTTC.

This clonotype was found many times. The genes are TRBV5-8 and TRBJ2-1, with 8 bases fitting TRBD1. From germline, CDR1 is SGHTS and CDR2 YDEGEE. V lost 2 bases and J lost 12; bases outside the gene matches: 4. The CDR3 covers 12 residues. CDR3 coding DNA: TGTGCCAGCAGCTTCGGACAGGGCTGGCAGTTCTTC. Translated: CASSFGQGWQFF.

This clonotype was picked up many times. Here the CDR3 reads CASSLRGPGELFF. The CDR3, as DNA: TGTGCCAGCAGTTTACGGGGGCCCGGGGAGCTGTTTTTT. The chain couples TRBV28 to TRBJ2-2; D possibly matches TRBD1 or TRBD2 (6 bases each). Germline CDR1 reads MDHEN; CDR2 reads SYDVKM. The V end lost 2 bases, the J end lost 6 bases, and 7 bases lay between the germline ends. The CDR3 is 13 residues long.

This clonotype was picked up many times. The chain has TRBV6-1 and TRBJ1-2; the D is unclear. Germline CDR1 and CDR2: MNHNS and SASEGT. The CDR3 totals 13 residues. V shed 3 bases and J shed 4 bases, with 9 bases lying between them. This chain's CDR3 is CASSETQVYGYTF. Written as DNA, the CDR3 is TGTGCCAGCAGTGAGACACAAGTCTATGGCTACACCTTC.

This clonotype was observed a single time. A junction boundary mismatches the germline segment, possibly from a read error. The rearrangement uses TRBV5-1 and TRBJ1-1, with D perhaps matching TRBD1 (6 bases). The CDR3 extends over 15 amino acids. Germline loops: CDR1 SGHRS, CDR2 YFSETQ. The CDR3 spells CASGPPNQGNTEAFF. The DNA of the CDR3 is TGCGCCAGCGGCCCACCAAACCAGGGGAACACTGAAGCTTTCTTC.

In this sample, this clonotype turned up many times. The chain recombines TRBV28 with TRBJ2-1; D ambiguous. This CDR3 is 14 amino acids long. V shed 3 bases and J shed 7 bases, with 13 bases lying between them. Germline-derived CDR1 and CDR2 are MDHEN and SYDVKM. DNA of the CDR3: TGTGCCAGCAGTTTCCCGTTCGACGGGAATGAGCAGTTCTTC. Amino acids: CASSFPFDGNEQFF.

This clonotype was counted ten times or more. The chain joins TRBV20-1 to TRBJ2-7; D call uncertain. Germline V gene sequence: CDR1 DFQATT, CDR2 SNEGSKA (reference sequence). The germline V and J ends were trimmed by 1 base and 1 base, with 8 bases remaining between them. This CDR3 has 13 residues. The CDR3 spells CSARGTSSYEQYF. In DNA form, the CDR3 reads TGCAGTGCTAGAGGCACTTCATCCTACGAGCAGTACTTC.

This clonotype was found a few times. This chain links TRBV6-2 or TRBV6-3 with TRBJ1-1; 8 positions match TRBD1. This CDR3 has 14 amino acids. Germline trimming cut 6 bases from V and 4 bases from J; bases unmatched to any gene: 7. Germline assignment: CDR1 MNHEY and CDR2 SVGEGT. The CDR3 region is CASSVTQGATEAFF. CDR3 nucleotides: TGTGCCAGCAGCGTGACCCAGGGGGCCACTGAAGCTTTCTTT.

This chain connects TRBV4-3 to TRBJ2-7; tentative D call: TRBD2 (5 bases). Germline CDR1 is LGHNA and CDR2 is YSLEER. The CDR3 is made up of 17 amino acids. Trimming pared 2 bases from V and 5 bases from J, leaving 22 bases between. The CDR3 bases are TGCGCCAGCAGCCAAAGAGGGATAGGCGGTGAGGGAAACGAGCAGTACTTC. It translates to CASSQRGIGGEGNEQYF.